This passage covers 13 T cell receptor beta chains from one sample sequenced in a study of shared clonotypes between healthy human individuals. The repertoire was sequenced with immunoSEQ multiplex PCR; TCRdb's copy has only in-frame clones and lacks some. Found here are 330,000 or so clones, 73% of them singletons; the top ten hold under 11%. Sequencing was carried out using memory CD4+ T cells sorted from blood. Subset in this sample: CD45RA-negative fraction. These receptors originate from a man aged 30 to 45 in good health.

The table lists this clone with a few counts. The chain links TRBV6-5 to TRBJ2-1, with 12 bases fitting TRBD2. J was trimmed by 4 bases and V by 3 bases; bases with no gene match: 4. CDR1 is MNHEY, CDR2 SVGAGI, per germline. This CDR3 region has 16 residues. CDR3 in amino acids: CASSYRTSGTYNEQFF. CDR3 nucleotide sequence: TGTGCCAGCAGTTATCGGACTAGCGGGACGTACAATGAGCAGTTCTTC.

V is TRBV29-1 and J is TRBJ1-1; the match to TRBD1 covers 7 bases. There are 13 residues in the CDR3. The trim removed 5 bases at V and 5 bases at J, leaving 8 bases unmatched. Germline assignment: CDR1 SQVTM and CDR2 ANQGSEA. As DNA, the CDR3 is TGCAGCGTTAAGGGGGCATTGGTGACTGAAGCTTTCTTT. Its protein product is CSVKGALVTEAFF. The variable domain in full, with the rest retrieved from reference TRBV29-1 and TRBJ1-1, is SAVISQKPSRDICQRGTSLTIQCQVDSQVTMMFWYRQQPGQSLTLIATANQGSEATYESGFVIDKFPISRPNLTFSTLTVSNMSPEDSSIYLCSVKGALVTEAFFGQGTRLTVV.

The chain employs TRBV2 and TRBJ2-1; D perhaps matches TRBD1 (7 bases). Germline-derived CDR1 and CDR2 are SNHLY and FYNNEI. CDR3 length: 14 amino acids. V lost 6 bases to trimming and J lost 0 bases, with 9 bases between them. The CDR3 sequence: CASRQGGSYNEQFF. The CDR3 DNA follows: TGTGCCAGCAGGCAGGGGGGCTCCTACAATGAGCAGTTCTTC.

The rearrangement uses TRBV11-2 and TRBJ2-7; a possible D gene is TRBD1 (6 bases). The CDR3 is 19 amino acids. Germline V CDR1 and CDR2: SGHAT, FQNNGV. Trimming stripped 2 bases from V and 7 bases from J, with 30 bases between. The CDR3 loop is CASSLSSGSDRRAGIEQYF. CDR3 DNA sequence: TGTGCCAGCAGCTTATCGTCCGGATCGGACAGAAGGGCTGGGATTGAGCAGTACTTC. The variable domain in full, completed from reference TRBV11-2 and TRBJ2-7, reads EAGVAQSPRYKIIEKRQSVAFWCNPISGHATLYWYQQILGQGPKLLIQFQNNGVVDDSQLPKDRFSAERLKGVDSTLKIQPAKLEDSAVYLCASSLSSGSDRRAGIEQYFGPGTRLTVT.

The chain carries TRBV29-1 and TRBJ1-1; weak D call: TRBD1 (5 bases). V lost 7 bases, J lost 0 bases, and 15 bases lay in between. CDR3 length: 14 residues. Germline V gene sequence: CDR1 SQVTM, CDR2 ANQGSEA. The CDR3 sequence is CSATTGGLNTEAFF. CDR3 DNA: TGCAGCGCAACGACCGGGGGATTGAACACTGAAGCTTTCTTT.

The chain combines TRBV19 with TRBJ1-1, with unresolved D. Between the trimmed V and J ends, which lost 6 bases and 1 base, there was a span of 9 bases. Germline V gene lookup returns CDR1 LNHDA and CDR2 SQIVND (reference sequence). The CDR3 spans 13 residues. CDR3 nucleotides: TGTGCCAGTAGCGCCCATCAGAACACTGAAGCTTTCTTT. It codes for CASSAHQNTEAFF. The full variable domain, completed using reference TRBV19 and TRBJ1-1, is DGGITQSPKYLFRKEGQNVTLSCEQNLNHDAMYWYRQDPGQGLRLIYYSQIVNDFQKGDIAEGYSVSREKKESFPLTVTSAQKNPTAFYLCASSAHQNTEAFFGQGTRLTVV.

This chain joins TRBV18 and TRBJ2-7; TRBD2 agrees at 11 bases. The CDR3 is 15 amino acids. V shed 6 bases, J shed 6 bases, and the junction held 10 bases outside the gene matches. Germline CDR1 KGHSH, CDR2 LQKENI. The CDR3, as DNA: TGTGCCAGCTCGCTACTAGCGGGAGAGTTAAGCGAGCAGTACTTC. Its translation is CASSLLAGELSEQYF.

The rearrangement links TRBV30 to TRBJ1-1; D might be TRBD1 (6 bases). The germline V gene encodes CDR1 GTSNPN and CDR2 SVGIG (reference sequence). The V end lost 3 bases, the J end lost 1 base, and 15 bases lay between the germline ends. The CDR3 is 15 amino acids. The CDR3 spells CAWSSPGQWNTEAFF. As DNA, the CDR3 is TGTGCCTGGAGCTCTCCCGGACAGTGGAACACTGAAGCTTTCTTT.

The chain is built from TRBV27 and TRBJ2-5, with 8 nucleotides matching TRBD1. The CDR3 length is 14 residues. Germline assignment: CDR1 MNHEY and CDR2 SMNVEV (reference sequence). Trimming cost V 7 bases and J 2 bases; bases outside gene matches: 6. In DNA form, the CDR3 reads TGTGCCAGCAAGATTGGACAGGGACAAGAGACCCAGTACTTC. Protein: CASKIGQGQETQYF.

The sample holds a few counts of this clone. Because the CDR3's place on the DNA is in doubt, the DNA is left out and the CDR3 is given as listed by TCRdb. The rearrangement joins TRBV5-6 to TRBJ2-1; the table's D call, TRBD1, was not checked against the DNA. The germline V gene has CDR1 SGHDT and CDR2 YYEEEE. The CDR3 is 12 residues long, ends included. The CDR3 sequence is CASSVGTGNLFF.

The chain links TRBV10-2 to TRBJ1-6; TRBD1 might be the D (6 bases). Germline V gene lookup returns CDR1 WSHSY and CDR2 SAAADI. V dropped 0 bases and J dropped 6 bases, with 9 bases sitting between them. The CDR3 has 15 residues. This CDR3 is CASSESGGRNSPLHF. Written as DNA, the CDR3 is TGCGCCAGCAGTGAGTCGGGGGGCCGTAATTCACCCCTCCACTTT.

This clone was detected only once. V and J are TRBV7-2 and TRBJ1-1; no clear D. CDR3 size: 13 residues. The germline CDR1 and CDR2 sequences are SGHTA and FQGNSA. The V gene lost 1 base and the J gene lost 4 bases, with 7 bases spanning the gap. The CDR3 loop reads CASSLEEGTEAFF. The CDR3 region has the DNA TGTGCCAGCAGCTTAGAAGAGGGCACTGAAGCTTTCTTT.

The chain employs TRBV5-1 and TRBJ1-2, with D possibly being TRBD1 (5 bases). The germline V and J ends were trimmed by 1 base and 0 bases, with 16 bases remaining between them. The CDR3 consists of 17 residues. The germline V gene encodes CDR1 SGHRS and CDR2 YFSETQ. Here the CDR3 DNA reads TGCGCCAGCAGCTTGACCACGGAGGGGATCACTAACTATGGCTACACCTTC. This translates into CASSLTTEGITNYGYTF. Full variable domain (remainder filled in from reference TRBV5-1 and TRBJ1-2): KAGVTQTPRYLIKTRGQQVTLSCSPISGHRSVSWYQQTPGQGLQFLFEYFSETQRNKGNFPGRFSGRQFSNSRSEMNVSTLELGDSALYLCASSLTTEGITNYGYTFGSGTRLTVV.